This T cell receptor (beta chain) was documented in a study of shared clonotypes between healthy human individuals. The CDR3 is 16 residues long. CDR1 KGHSH and CDR2 LQKENI come from the germline V gene. The V end lost 3 bases, the J end lost 5 bases, and 19 bases lay between the germline ends. Here immunoSEQ multiplex PCR was the method, and the copy in TCRdb shows in-frame clones only, minus some. The sample contains approximately 1,500,000 clones, around 98% of which appear only once. The sequenced sample consisted of naive CD4+ T cells sorted from blood. Subset denoted: CD45RA+ positively selected. The receptor was isolated from a man aged 25 to 40 in good health. The chain couples TRBV18 to TRBJ1-1; D perhaps matches TRBD1 (5 bases). CDR3 protein: CASSPAGGGRVTEAFF. CDR3 nucleotide sequence: TGTGCCAGCTCACCCGCCGGGGGAGGGAGAGTTACTGAAGCTTTCTTT.